There are many counts of the clone carrying this T cell receptor beta chain. Germline loops: CDR1 LNHNV, CDR2 YYDKDF (reference sequence). The V gene lost 5 bases and the J gene lost 2 bases, with 7 bases spanning the gap. CDR3 length: 13 residues. These data are taken from a study of T cells after yellow fever vaccination. TCRdb fed the 5' RACE reads into MiXCR, producing one record per CDR3 protein. Among some 340,000 distinct CDR3 sequences, about 10% were seen once, and the ten largest hold approximately 3%. The sequencing used CD4+ T cells sorted from PBMCs, collected 45 days after the yellow fever booster vaccination. V gene TRBV15 combines with J gene TRBJ1-5, with unresolved D. This receptor was taken from a man aged 18 to 29 who received the YFV17D yellow fever vaccine. The chain's CDR3 is CATSERGNQPQHF. CDR3 coding DNA: TGTGCCACCAGCGAGAGGGGCAATCAGCCCCAGCATTTT. Supplemented by reference TRBV15 and TRBJ1-5, the full variable domain reads DAMVIQNPRYQVTQFGKPVTLSCSQTLNHNVMYWYQQKSSQAPKLLFHYYDKDFNNEADTPDNFQSRRPNTSFCFLDIRSPGLGDTAMYLCATSERGNQPQHFGDGTRLSIL.